This T cell receptor beta chain derives from a study of identical twins. TCRdb processed the 5' RACE reads anew with MiXCR; each CDR3 protein has one entry. Of some 500,000 distinct CDR3 sequences in the sample, around 14% are singletons; the top ten hold roughly 0.5%. Germline CDR1 is SGHRS and CDR2 is YFSETQ. With 5 bases removed from V and 0 bases from J, the gap between germline ends came to 9 bases. This CDR3 region has 14 residues. These sequences were also reported in another study, on yellow fever vaccine responses in identical twins.

This sequence joins TRBV5-1 and TRBJ1-3, with D tentatively TRBD1 (5 bases). The sequenced material came from CD4+ T cells sorted from blood. The source is a woman between 18 and 30 years old in good health. CDR3 DNA sequence: TGCGCCAGCAGACCGACAGTCTCTGGAAACACCATATATTTT. It specifies CASRPTVSGNTIYF.